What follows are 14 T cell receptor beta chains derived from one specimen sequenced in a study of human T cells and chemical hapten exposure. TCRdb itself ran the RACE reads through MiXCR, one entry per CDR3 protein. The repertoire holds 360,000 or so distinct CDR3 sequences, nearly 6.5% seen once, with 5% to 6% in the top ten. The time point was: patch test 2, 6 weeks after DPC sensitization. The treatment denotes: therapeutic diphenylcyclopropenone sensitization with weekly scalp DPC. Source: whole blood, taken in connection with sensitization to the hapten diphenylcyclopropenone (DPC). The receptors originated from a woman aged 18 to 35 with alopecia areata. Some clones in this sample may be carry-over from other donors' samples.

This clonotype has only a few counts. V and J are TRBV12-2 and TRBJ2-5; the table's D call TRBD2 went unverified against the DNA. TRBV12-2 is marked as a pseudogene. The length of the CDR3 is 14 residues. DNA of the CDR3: TGTGCAAGTCGCTCCCTGGACTTGGGTGAGGCCCAGTACTTC. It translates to CASRSLDLGEAQYF.

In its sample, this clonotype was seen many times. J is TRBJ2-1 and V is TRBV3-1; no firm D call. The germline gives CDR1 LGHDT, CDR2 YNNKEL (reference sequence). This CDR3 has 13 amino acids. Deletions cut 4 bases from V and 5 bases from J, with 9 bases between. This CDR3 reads CASSPPGNNEQFF. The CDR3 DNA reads TGTGCCAGCAGCCCACCGGGTAACAATGAGCAGTTCTTC.

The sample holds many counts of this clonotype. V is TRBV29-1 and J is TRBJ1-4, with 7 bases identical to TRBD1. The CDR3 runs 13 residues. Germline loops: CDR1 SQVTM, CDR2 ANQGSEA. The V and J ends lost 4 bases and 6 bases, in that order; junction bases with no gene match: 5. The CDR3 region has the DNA TGCAGCGTTGGCACAGGGGTTGATGAAAAACTGTTTTTT. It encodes CSVGTGVDEKLFF. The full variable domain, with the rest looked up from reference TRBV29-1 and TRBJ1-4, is SAVISQKPSRDICQRGTSLTIQCQVDSQVTMMFWYRQQPGQSLTLIATANQGSEATYESGFVIDKFPISRPNLTFSTLTVSNMSPEDSSIYLCSVGTGVDEKLFFGSGTQLSVL.

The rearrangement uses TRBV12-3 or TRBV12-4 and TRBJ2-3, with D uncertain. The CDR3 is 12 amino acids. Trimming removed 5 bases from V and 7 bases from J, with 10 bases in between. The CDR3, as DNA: TGTGCCAGCAGTGTGTTGTGGAATACGCAGTATTTT. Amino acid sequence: CASSVLWNTQYF.

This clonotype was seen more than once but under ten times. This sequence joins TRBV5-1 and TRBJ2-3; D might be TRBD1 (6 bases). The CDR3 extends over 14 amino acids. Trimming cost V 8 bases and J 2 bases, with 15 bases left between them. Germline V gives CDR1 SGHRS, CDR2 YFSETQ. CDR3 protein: CASRRDIITDTQYF. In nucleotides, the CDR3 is TGCGCCAGTCGCCGGGACATCATCACAGATACGCAGTATTTT.

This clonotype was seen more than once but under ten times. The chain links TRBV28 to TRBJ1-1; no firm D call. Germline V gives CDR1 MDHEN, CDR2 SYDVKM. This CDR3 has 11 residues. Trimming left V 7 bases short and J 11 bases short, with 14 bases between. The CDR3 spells CASTQDPWAFF. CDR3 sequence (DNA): TGTGCCAGCACCCAGGACCCGTGGGCTTTCTTT.

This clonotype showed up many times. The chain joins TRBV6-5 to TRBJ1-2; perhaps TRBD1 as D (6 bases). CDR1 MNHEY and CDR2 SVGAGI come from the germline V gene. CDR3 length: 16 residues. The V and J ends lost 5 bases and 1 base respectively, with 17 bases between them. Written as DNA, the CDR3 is TGTGCCAGCAGTCAAACTACAGGGCTACTTAACTATGGCTACACCTTC. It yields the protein CASSQTTGLLNYGYTF.

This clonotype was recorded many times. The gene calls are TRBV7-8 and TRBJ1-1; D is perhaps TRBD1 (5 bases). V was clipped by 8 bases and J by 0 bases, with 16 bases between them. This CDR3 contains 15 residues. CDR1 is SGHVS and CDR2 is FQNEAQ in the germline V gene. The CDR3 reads CASSPYPGMNTEAFF. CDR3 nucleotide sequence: TGTGCCAGCTCTCCGTATCCAGGGATGAACACTGAAGCTTTCTTT.

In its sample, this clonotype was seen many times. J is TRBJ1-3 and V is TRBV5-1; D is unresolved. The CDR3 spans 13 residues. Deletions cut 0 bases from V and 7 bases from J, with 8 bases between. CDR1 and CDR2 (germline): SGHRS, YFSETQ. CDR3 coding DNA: TGCGCCAGCAGCTTGGAGACGGGGAACACCATATATTTT. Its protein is CASSLETGNTIYF.

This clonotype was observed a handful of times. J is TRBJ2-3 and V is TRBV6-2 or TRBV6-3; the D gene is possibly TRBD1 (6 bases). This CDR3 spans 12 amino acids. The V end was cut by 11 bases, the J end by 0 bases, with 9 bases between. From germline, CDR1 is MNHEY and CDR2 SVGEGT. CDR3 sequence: CAAGQSTDTQYF. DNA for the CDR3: TGTGCCGCCGGACAGAGCACAGATACGCAGTATTTT.

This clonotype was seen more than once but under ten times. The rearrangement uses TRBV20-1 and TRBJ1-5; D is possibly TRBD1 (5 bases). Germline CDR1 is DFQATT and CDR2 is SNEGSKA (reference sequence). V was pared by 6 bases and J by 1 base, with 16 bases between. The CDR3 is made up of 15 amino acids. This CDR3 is CSAEKAGYSNQPQHF. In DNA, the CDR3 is TGCAGTGCAGAAAAGGCAGGGTACAGCAATCAGCCCCAGCATTTT.

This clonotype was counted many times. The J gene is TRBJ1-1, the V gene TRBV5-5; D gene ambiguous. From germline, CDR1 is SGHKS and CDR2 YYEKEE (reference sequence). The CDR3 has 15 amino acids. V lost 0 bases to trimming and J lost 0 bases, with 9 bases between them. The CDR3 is CASSLVPLMNTEAFF. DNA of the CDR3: TGTGCCAGCAGCTTGGTTCCTTTAATGAACACTGAAGCTTTCTTT.

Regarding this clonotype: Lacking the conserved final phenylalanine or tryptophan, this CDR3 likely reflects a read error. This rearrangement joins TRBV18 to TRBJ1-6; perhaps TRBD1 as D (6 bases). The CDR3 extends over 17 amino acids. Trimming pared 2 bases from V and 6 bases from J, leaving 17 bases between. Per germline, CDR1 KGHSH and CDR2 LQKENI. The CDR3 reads CASSPDGPGTRNSPLHS. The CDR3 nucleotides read TGTGCCAGCTCACCAGACGGTCCGGGGACACGTAATTCACCCCTCCACTCT.

CDR3 in DNA: TGTGCCAGCAGCCATACAGGGGGCTCTACCACTGAAGCTTTCTTT. It is translated as CASSHTGGSTTEAFF. V usage is TRBV7-9 and J usage is TRBJ1-1; 9 bases are a match to TRBD1. This CDR3 has 15 amino acids. Trimming removed 5 bases from V and 4 bases from J; junction bases left unmatched: 8. From germline, CDR1 is SEHNR and CDR2 FQNEAQ (reference sequence).